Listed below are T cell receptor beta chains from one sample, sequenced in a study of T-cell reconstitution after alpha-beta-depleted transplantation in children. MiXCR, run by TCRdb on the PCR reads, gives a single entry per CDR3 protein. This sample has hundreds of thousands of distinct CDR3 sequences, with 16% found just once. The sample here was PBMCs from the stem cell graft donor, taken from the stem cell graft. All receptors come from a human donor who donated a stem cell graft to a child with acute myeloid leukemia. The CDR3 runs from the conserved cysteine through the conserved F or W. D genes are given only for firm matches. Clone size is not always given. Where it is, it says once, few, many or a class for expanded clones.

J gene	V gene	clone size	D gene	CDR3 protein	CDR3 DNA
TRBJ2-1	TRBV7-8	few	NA	CASSLLMGRGRINEQFF	TGTGCCAGCAGCTTACTTATGGGGCGTGGGCGGATCAATGAGCAGTTCTTC
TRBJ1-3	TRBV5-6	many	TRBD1	CASSWDRGGNTIYF	TGTGCCAGCAGCTGGGACAGGGGAGGAAACACCATATATTTT
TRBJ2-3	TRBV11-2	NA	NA	CASSLSRDHTAGDTQYF	TGTGCCAGCTCCTTGAGCCGGGACCACACAGCGGGAGATACGCAGTATTTT
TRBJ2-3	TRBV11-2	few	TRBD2	CASSLTTGLAGGRRDTQYF	TGTGCCAGCAGCTTGACGACGGGACTAGCGGGGGGTCGCCGGGATACGCAGTATTTT
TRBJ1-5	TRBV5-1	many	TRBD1	CASSLDGTVGQPQHF	TGCGCCAGCAGCTTGGACGGGACAGTAGGCCAGCCCCAGCATTTT
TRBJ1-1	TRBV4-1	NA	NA	CASSQGGGRGNTEAFF	TGCGCCAGCAGCCAAGGTGGGGGACGGGGAAACACTGAAGCTTTCTTT
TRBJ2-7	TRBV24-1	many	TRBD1	CATSDDGQDGSYEQYF	TGTGCCACCAGTGATGATGGACAGGACGGCTCCTACGAGCAGTACTTC
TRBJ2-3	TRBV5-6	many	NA	CASSLFETQYF	TGTGCCAGCAGCTTGTTTGAAACGCAGTATTTT
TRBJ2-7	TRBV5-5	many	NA	CASSSLGEQYF	TGTGCCAGCAGCTCCTTAGGGGAGCAGTACTTC
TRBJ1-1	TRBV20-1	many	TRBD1	CSASLQGAQNTEAFF	TGCAGTGCTAGTCTACAGGGGGCGCAGAACACTGAAGCTTTCTTT
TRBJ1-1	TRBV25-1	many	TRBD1	CASRDRLNTEAFF	TGTGCCAGCAGGGACAGGCTTAACACTGAAGCTTTCTTT
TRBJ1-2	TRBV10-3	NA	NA	CDISESVGYTF	TGTGACATCAGTGAGTCAGTTGGCTACACCTTC
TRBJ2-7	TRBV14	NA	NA	CASSPTFGSSYEQYF	TGTGCCAGCAGCCCAACCTTTGGATCCTCCTACGAGCAGTACTTC
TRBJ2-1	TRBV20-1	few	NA	CSASLAGPPTYNEQFF	TGCAGTGCTAGCCTTGCGGGACCTCCAACCTACAATGAGCAGTTCTTC
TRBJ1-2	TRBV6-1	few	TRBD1	CASRDGTGGAYGYTF	TGTGCCAGCAGAGACGGGACAGGGGGCGCCTATGGCTACACCTTC
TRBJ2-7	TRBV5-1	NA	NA	CASSNTGEAYYEQYF	TGCGCCAGCAGCAATACAGGGGAGGCCTACTACGAGCAGTACTTC
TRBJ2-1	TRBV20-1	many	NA	CSASFWSNNEQFF	TGCAGTGCTAGCTTTTGGAGTAACAATGAGCAGTTCTTC
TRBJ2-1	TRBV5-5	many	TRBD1	CASSPSGTGGVNEQFF	TGTGCCAGCAGCCCGTCCGGGACAGGGGGAGTCAATGAGCAGTTCTTC
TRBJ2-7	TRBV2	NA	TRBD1	CASRHRDRVFEQYF	TGTGCCAGCAGACATCGGGACAGGGTTTTCGAGCAGTACTTC
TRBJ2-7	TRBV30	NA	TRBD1	CAWRARDRGRYEQYF	TGTGCCTGGAGGGCCCGGGACAGGGGGCGATACGAGCAGTACTTC
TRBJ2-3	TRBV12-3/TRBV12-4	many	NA	CASSFWGWTTDTQYF	TGTGCCAGCAGTTTTTGGGGGTGGACCACAGATACGCAGTATTTT
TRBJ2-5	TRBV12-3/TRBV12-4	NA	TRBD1	CASSITGAETQYF	TGTGCCAGCAGTATCACAGGGGCCGAGACCCAGTACTTC
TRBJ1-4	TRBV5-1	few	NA	CASTVGGGTSTNEKLFF	TGCGCCAGCACCGTTGGGGGAGGCACCTCAACTAATGAAAAACTGTTTTTT
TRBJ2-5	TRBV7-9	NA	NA	CASSLGVAAETQYF	TGTGCCAGCAGCTTAGGCGTCGCCGCGGAGACCCAGTACTTC
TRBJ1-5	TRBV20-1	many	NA	CSAASELRNQPQHF	TGCAGTGCTGCATCGGAATTAAGAAATCAGCCCCAGCATTTT
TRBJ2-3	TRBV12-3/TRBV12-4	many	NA	CASSFVTDTQYF	TGTGCCAGCAGTTTCGTCACAGATACGCAGTATTTT
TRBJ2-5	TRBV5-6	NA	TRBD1	CASSLARNTWGTGQETQYF	TGTGCCAGCAGCTTGGCCCGGAATACCTGGGGGACAGGACAAGAGACCCAGTACTTC
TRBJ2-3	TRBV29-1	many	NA	CSAAGPAPSDTQYF	TGCAGCGCAGCCGGGCCCGCTCCTTCGGATACGCAGTATTTT
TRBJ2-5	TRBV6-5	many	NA	CASSLRRTDQETQYF	TGTGCCAGCAGTCTCAGAAGGACAGACCAAGAGACCCAGTACTTC
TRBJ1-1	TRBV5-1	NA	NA	CASSWPSGTQAFF	TGCGCCAGCAGCTGGCCCAGCGGGACTCAAGCTTTCTTT
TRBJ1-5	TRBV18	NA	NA	CASSRLGQGNQPQHF	TGTGCCAGCTCACGCTTGGGACAAGGCAATCAGCCCCAGCATTTT
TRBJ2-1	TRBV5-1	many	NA	CASSRTRQDSYNEQFF	TGCGCCAGCAGCCGAACAAGACAGGACTCCTACAATGAGCAGTTCTTC
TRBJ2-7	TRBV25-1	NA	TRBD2	CASSGVGTSGHEQYF	TGTGCCAGCAGTGGGGTGGGGACTAGCGGGCACGAGCAGTACTTC
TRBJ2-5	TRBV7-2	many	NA	CASSLAGRKETQYF	TGTGCCAGCAGCCTTGCAGGGCGGAAGGAGACCCAGTACTTC
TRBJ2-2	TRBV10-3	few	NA	CAISEPAGRTGELFF	TGTGCCATCAGTGAGCCGGCAGGGCGGACCGGGGAGCTGTTTTTT
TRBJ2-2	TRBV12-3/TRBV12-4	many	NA	CASSYTETGELFF	TGTGCCAGCAGTTACACAGAGACCGGGGAGCTGTTTTTT
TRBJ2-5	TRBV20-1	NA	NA	CSGRGGYQETQYF	TGCAGTGGCAGGGGAGGGTACCAAGAGACCCAGTACTTC
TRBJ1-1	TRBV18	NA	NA	CASSPRAFRAGNTEAFF	TGTGCCAGCTCACCACGAGCTTTCAGGGCTGGGAACACTGAAGCTTTCTTT
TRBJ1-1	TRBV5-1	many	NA	CASSGGDTEAFF	TGCGCCAGCAGCGGCGGCGACACTGAAGCTTTCTTT
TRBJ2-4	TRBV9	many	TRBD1	CASSPRDRGNIQYF	TGTGCCAGCAGCCCTAGGGACAGGGGAAACATTCAGTACTTC
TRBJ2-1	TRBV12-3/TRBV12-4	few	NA	CASSPNPRGQFF	TGTGCCAGCAGTCCCAACCCCCGCGGGCAGTTCTTC
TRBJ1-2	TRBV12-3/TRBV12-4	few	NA	CASSGTIRDTWNYGYTF	TGTGCCAGCAGTGGGACCATAAGGGACACTTGGAACTATGGCTACACCTTC
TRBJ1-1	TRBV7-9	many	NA	CASSLALGRWTEAFF	TGTGCCAGCAGCTTAGCTTTGGGCCGGTGGACTGAAGCTTTCTTT
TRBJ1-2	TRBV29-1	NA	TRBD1	CSAAGQGLNYGYTF	TGCAGCGCCGCGGGACAGGGATTAAACTATGGCTACACCTTC
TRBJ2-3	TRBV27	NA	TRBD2	CASSPSGGEPSTDTQYF	TGTGCCAGCAGTCCGTCCGGGGGGGAACCTAGCACAGATACGCAGTATTTT
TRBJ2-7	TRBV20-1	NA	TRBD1	CSANPRGKGEQYF	TGCAGTGCTAACCCCAGGGGGAAGGGCGAGCAGTACTTC
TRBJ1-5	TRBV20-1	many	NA	CSASQDQPQHF	TGCAGTGCTAGCCAAGACCAGCCCCAGCATTTT
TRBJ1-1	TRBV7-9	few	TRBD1	CASSLPVTGVSTEAFF	TGTGCCAGCAGCTTACCGGTGACAGGGGTTAGCACTGAAGCTTTCTTT
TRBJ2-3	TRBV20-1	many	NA	CSARDLALQSTDTQYF	TGCAGTGCTAGAGATTTGGCCCTACAGAGCACAGATACGCAGTATTTT
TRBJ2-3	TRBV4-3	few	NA	CASSQDSGTSTDTQYF	TGCGCCAGCAGCCAAGATAGCGGAACTAGCACAGATACGCAGTATTTT
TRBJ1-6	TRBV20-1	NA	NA	CSARGQTRSSYNSPLHF	TGCAGTGCCAGAGGACAAACTCGGAGCTCCTATAATTCACCCCTCCACTTT
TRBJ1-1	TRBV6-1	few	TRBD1	CASRSGTENTEAFF	TGTGCCAGCAGGTCCGGGACAGAGAACACTGAAGCTTTCTTT
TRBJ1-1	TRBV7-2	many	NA	CATVEGQLITEAFF	TGTGCCACCGTCGAAGGACAGCTAATTACTGAAGCTTTCTTT